A single sample gave rise to the 24 T cell receptor beta chains below, sequenced in a study of graft-versus-host responses after intestinal transplantation. No antigens are known for them. Data came from immunoSEQ multiplex PCR; TCRdb stores just in-frame clones and leaves some out. The sample lists 99,000 or so clones, just under 95% occurring once. This specimen was unstimulated CD8+ T cells sorted from spleen or lymph node cells, taken before transplant. All receptors derive from a human donor who was the organ donor for an intestinal transplant.

The chain couples TRBV6-6 to TRBJ1-2; D may be TRBD1 (6 bases). Trimming removed 6 bases at V and 6 bases at J, with 8 bases between. Germline V lookup: CDR1 MNHNY, CDR2 SVGAGI (reference sequence). The CDR3 loop spans 11 amino acids. DNA of the CDR3: TGTGCCAGCAGGAACAGGGATGGCTACACCTTC. Encoded protein: CASRNRDGYTF.

This chain uses TRBV9 with TRBJ2-5; D might be TRBD1 (6 bases). The CDR3 covers 15 residues. V was cut by 4 bases and J by 3 bases, with 16 bases left in between. Germline CDR1 and CDR2: SGDLS and YYNGEE. DNA for the CDR3: TGTGCCAGCAGCCGGACAGCCGGTAAAAAAGAGACCCAGTACTTC. It translates to CASSRTAGKKETQYF.

The genes are TRBV6-5 and TRBJ1-2; TRBD1 aligns across 7 bases. The CDR3 consists of 14 residues. The V gene's germline CDR1 is MNHEY and CDR2 SVGAGI. The trim removed 0 bases at V and 5 bases at J, leaving 3 bases unmatched. The CDR3: CASSYSTGAYGYTF. The DNA of the CDR3 is TGTGCCAGCAGTTACTCCACAGGGGCGTATGGCTACACCTTC.

About this clone itself: The same CDR3 also results from other DNA sequences found in this sample. V usage is TRBV5-1 and J usage is TRBJ2-7, with D possibly TRBD1 on 5 matching bases. In germline, CDR1 is SGHRS, CDR2 YFSETQ. Trimming cost V 4 bases and J 0 bases, with 20 bases left between them. The CDR3 contains 17 residues. The DNA for the CDR3 is TGCGCCAGCAGCCCGCTTCCCCCAGGGCCCAGCTCCTACGAGCAGTACTTC. Its translation: CASSPLPPGPSSYEQYF.

This rearrangement joins TRBV2 to TRBJ2-1, with 10 nucleotides matching TRBD2. Germline V gene data show CDR1 as SNHLY and CDR2 as FYNNEI. V lost 0 bases and J lost 6; bases outside the gene matches: 8. The CDR3 length is 17 residues. The CDR3 is CASSEALTAGGLNEQFF. The CDR3, as DNA: TGTGCCAGCAGTGAAGCCTTGACAGCGGGGGGGCTCAATGAGCAGTTCTTC.

This rearrangement joins TRBV5-1 to TRBJ1-1; 10 bases align to TRBD1. This CDR3 has 16 amino acids. CDR1 and CDR2 (germline): SGHRS, YFSETQ. V gave up 4 bases and J gave up 0 bases; unmatched junction bases: 6. CDR3 region: CASSGGDRGMNTEAFF. The CDR3 nucleotides are TGCGCCAGCAGCGGTGGGGACAGGGGTATGAACACTGAAGCTTTCTTT.

The rearrangement links TRBV6-1 to TRBJ2-5; 8 nucleotides line up with TRBD1. The CDR3 totals 14 residues. J gave up 1 base and V 7 bases, and 5 bases lay outside the gene matches. From germline, CDR1 is MNHNS and CDR2 SASEGT. The CDR3 DNA reads TGTGCCAGCACCCAGGGGGCTTCCCAAGAGACCCAGTACTTC. Encoded protein: CASTQGASQETQYF.

This clone was counted a single time. The chain carries TRBV6-5 and TRBJ2-7, with a weak D call TRBD1 (5 bases). Trimming left V 3 bases short and J 3 bases short, with 12 bases between. The CDR3 sequence is 14 residues long. CDR1 and CDR2 (germline): MNHEY, SVGAGI. The CDR3 nucleotides are TGTGCCAGCAGTTATATTTCAGACAGCTACGAGCAGTACTTC. Translating it yields CASSYISDSYEQYF.

The chain links TRBV19 to TRBJ1-1; D gene unclear. The CDR3 loop spans 15 amino acids. Per germline, CDR1 LNHDA and CDR2 SQIVND (reference sequence). With 2 bases removed from V and 1 base from J, the gap between germline ends came to 11 bases. CDR3 nucleotide sequence: TGTGCCAGTAGTATAAATATTGCGGCGAACACTGAAGCTTTCTTT. This sequence encodes CASSINIAANTEAFF.

The chain links TRBV7-9 to TRBJ1-2; 8 bases align to TRBD1. This CDR3 comprises 15 residues. V was clipped by 1 base and J by 4 bases; unmatched bases: 5. Germline V CDR1 and CDR2: SEHNR, FQNEAQ (reference sequence). CDR3 DNA: TGTGCCAGCAGCTTAGACAGGGGGAGGACCTATGGCTACACCTTC. This translates into CASSLDRGRTYGYTF.

The chain links TRBV19 to TRBJ2-1; TRBD1 might be the D (6 bases). Germline values: CDR1 LNHDA, CDR2 SQIVND (reference sequence). This CDR3 is built from 17 residues. V lost 1 base to trimming and J lost 2 bases, with 15 bases between them. The CDR3 reads CASSIVDRRWTYNEQFF. The DNA of the CDR3 is TGTGCCAGTAGTATAGTAGACAGGCGGTGGACCTACAATGAGCAGTTCTTC.

Only a few counts were recorded for this clone. V usage is TRBV27 and J usage is TRBJ2-1, with TRBD2 matching 8 bases. V shed 5 bases and J 7 bases; nucleotides not matched to a gene: 10. The germline V gene has CDR1 MNHEY and CDR2 SMNVEV (reference sequence). CDR3 size: 15 residues. CDR3 residues: CASSASKREYNEQFF. CDR3 DNA sequence: TGTGCCAGCAGTGCGTCAAAGCGGGAGTATAATGAGCAGTTCTTC.

The chain joins TRBV5-1 to TRBJ2-3; 7 bases align to TRBD1. Germline trimming cut 1 base from V and 2 bases from J; bases unmatched to any gene: 7. Germline assignment: CDR1 SGHRS and CDR2 YFSETQ. CDR3 size: 16 residues. CDR3 coding DNA: TGCGCCAGCAGCTTGTATAGAGACAGGGTCACAGATACGCAGTATTTT. This encodes CASSLYRDRVTDTQYF.

The V gene is TRBV28, the J gene TRBJ2-7; 7 positions match TRBD1. CDR3 length equals 15 residues. V was pared by 7 bases and J by 0 bases, with 9 bases of the junction left unmatched. In germline, CDR1 is MDHEN, CDR2 SYDVKM. The CDR3 bases are TGTGCCAGCACCGTAGGGACAGCCAGCTCCTACGAGCAGTACTTC. Its translation: CASTVGTASSYEQYF.

The chain carries TRBV25-1 and TRBJ1-2, with TRBD1 matching 7 bases. The CDR3 consists of 13 residues. The J segment lost 5 bases and the V segment lost 3 bases, leaving 3 bases of the junction unmatched. Germline CDR1 and CDR2: MGHDK and SYGVNS. The CDR3 sequence is CASSDPGQYGYTF. The CDR3 DNA sequence: TGTGCCAGCAGTGACCCGGGACAGTATGGCTACACCTTC.

This chain uses TRBV7-8 with TRBJ2-7; 7 bases fit TRBD2. Looked up from germline, CDR1 is SGHVS and CDR2 is FQNEAQ. With V trimmed by 1 base and J by 3 bases, 15 bases remained unmatched. This CDR3 region has 18 residues. The CDR3 sequence: CASSLVEAGERFVYEQYF. As DNA, the CDR3 is TGTGCCAGCAGCTTAGTCGAGGCGGGAGAGAGGTTCGTCTACGAGCAGTACTTC.

This clone has more than one count but fewer than ten. The chain carries TRBV30 and TRBJ2-7; TRBD1 might be the D (6 bases). V was pared by 3 bases and J by 3 bases, with 39 bases between. Looked up from germline, CDR1 is GTSNPN and CDR2 is SVGIG (reference sequence). This CDR3 spans 22 amino acids. Written as DNA, the CDR3 is TGTGCCTGGAGGGGCACAGGGACACGGATCCACGGTCTCCCAATTTTTGGCTACGAGCAGTACTTC. Encoded protein: CAWRGTGTRIHGLPIFGYEQYF.

This clone was detected once. The chain has TRBV29-1 and TRBJ1-2; TRBD1 agrees at 10 bases. The CDR3 has 15 residues. Germline loops: CDR1 SQVTM, CDR2 ANQGSEA. J was trimmed by 2 bases and V by 5 bases; bases with no gene match: 8. CDR3 residues: CSVISGTGVNYGYTF. The CDR3, as DNA: TGCAGCGTTATTTCCGGGACAGGGGTAAACTATGGCTACACCTTC.

V is TRBV7-9 and J is TRBJ2-3; 10 bases are shared with TRBD2. The CDR3 runs 17 residues. Trimming removed 5 bases from V and 6 bases from J; junction bases left unmatched: 14. The germline V gene has CDR1 SEHNR and CDR2 FQNEAQ (reference sequence). This chain's CDR3 is CASSLPASGRQGDTQYF. The DNA for the CDR3 is TGTGCCAGCAGCCTACCTGCTAGCGGGAGACAGGGCGATACGCAGTATTTT.

This chain links TRBV7-3 with TRBJ2-6; possible D gene TRBD1, 6 bases. CDR1 is SGHTA and CDR2 is FQGTGA in the germline V gene. The CDR3 covers 18 residues. Trimming cost V 5 bases and J 3 bases, with 20 bases left between them. The CDR3, as DNA: TGTGCCAGCAGCCCTGAACAGGGAACCTCTGTTGGGGCCAACGTCCTGACTTTC. It translates to CASSPEQGTSVGANVLTF.

In nucleotides, the CDR3 is TGTGCCAGCAGCCAACTTCGGGGGTCGAGGGACACCTTC. This translates into CASSQLRGSRDTF. This chain joins TRBV4-2 and TRBJ1-2, with D maybe TRBD1 (5 bases). Per germline, CDR1 LGHNA and CDR2 YNFKEQ. The CDR3 is 13 residues long. Trimming removed 2 bases at V and 12 bases at J, with 16 bases between.

V usage is TRBV7-6 and J usage is TRBJ2-1; no clear D gene. The CDR3 loop spans 13 amino acids. Trimming removed 1 base from V and 10 bases from J, with 11 bases in between. CDR1 is SGHVS, CDR2 FNYEAQ, per germline. The CDR3 protein is CASSLGLAQEQFF. CDR3 coding DNA: TGTGCCAGCAGCTTAGGTCTTGCACAGGAGCAGTTCTTC. Based on the CDR3 plus reference TRBV7-6 and TRBJ2-1, the full variable domain is GAGVSQSPRYKVTKRGQDVALRCDPISGHVSLYWYRQALGQGPEFLTYFNYEAQQDKSGLPNDRFSAERPEGSISTLTIQRTEQRDSAMYRCASSLGLAQEQFFGPGTRLTVL.

The chain links TRBV27 to TRBJ1-1; no definite D call. Germline CDR1 and CDR2: MNHEY and SMNVEV (reference sequence). V was cut by 4 bases and J by 1 base, with 13 bases left in between. The CDR3 is 15 amino acids. The CDR3 is CASSSSTPPNTEAFF. CDR3 nucleotides: TGTGCCAGCAGTTCTTCCACACCCCCGAACACTGAAGCTTTCTTT.

The rearrangement joins TRBV5-1 to TRBJ2-3, with a possible D match to TRBD2 (5 bases). CDR3 size: 16 residues. Trimming removed 1 base from V and 5 bases from J, with 17 bases in between. The germline CDR1 and CDR2 sequences are SGHRS and YFSETQ. The CDR3 nucleotides are TGCGCCAGCAGCTTGCCACGGGATAGCATTGTAGATACGCAGTATTTT. It encodes CASSLPRDSIVDTQYF.